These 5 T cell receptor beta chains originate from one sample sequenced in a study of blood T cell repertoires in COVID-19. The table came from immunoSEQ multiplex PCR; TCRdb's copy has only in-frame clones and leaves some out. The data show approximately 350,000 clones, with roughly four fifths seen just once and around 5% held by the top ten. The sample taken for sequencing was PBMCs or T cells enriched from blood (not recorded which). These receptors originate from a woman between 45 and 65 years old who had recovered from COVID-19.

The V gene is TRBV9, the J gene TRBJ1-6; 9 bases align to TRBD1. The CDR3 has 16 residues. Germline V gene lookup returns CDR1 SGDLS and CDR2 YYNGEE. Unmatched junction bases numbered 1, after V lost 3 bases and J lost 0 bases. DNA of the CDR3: TGTGCCAGCAGCGGGGGACAGGGCTCCTATAATTCACCCCTCCACTTT. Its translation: CASSGGQGSYNSPLHF.

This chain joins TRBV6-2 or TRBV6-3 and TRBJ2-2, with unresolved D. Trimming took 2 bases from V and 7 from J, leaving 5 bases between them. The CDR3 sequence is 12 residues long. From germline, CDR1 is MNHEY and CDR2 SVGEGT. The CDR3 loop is CASSYVGGELFF. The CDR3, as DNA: TGTGCCAGCAGTTACGTCGGCGGGGAGCTGTTTTTT.

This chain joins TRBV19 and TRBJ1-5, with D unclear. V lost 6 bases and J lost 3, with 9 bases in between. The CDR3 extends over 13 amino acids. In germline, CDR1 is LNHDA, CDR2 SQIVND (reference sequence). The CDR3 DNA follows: TGTGCCAGTAGACTGCGTGACAATCAGCCCCAGCATTTT. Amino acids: CASRLRDNQPQHF.

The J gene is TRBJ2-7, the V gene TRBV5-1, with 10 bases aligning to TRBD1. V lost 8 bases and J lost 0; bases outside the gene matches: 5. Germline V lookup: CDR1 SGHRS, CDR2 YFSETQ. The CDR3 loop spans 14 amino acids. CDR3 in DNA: TGCGCCAGTCAAAGACAGGGGGCCTCCTACGAGCAGTACTTC. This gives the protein CASQRQGASYEQYF.

The CDR3: CASSISFGVRNTEAFF. DNA of the CDR3: TGTGCCAGTAGTATTTCCTTCGGGGTTCGGAACACTGAAGCTTTCTTT. The chain recombines TRBV19 with TRBJ1-1; D is ambiguous. Trimming took 3 bases from V and 1 from J, leaving 15 bases between them. CDR3 length: 16 amino acids. Germline V gene data show CDR1 as LNHDA and CDR2 as SQIVND (reference sequence).